The clone carrying this TCR beta chain was observed a single time. Its antigen is not identified. As to treatment: around 19 received Ad26.COV2.S at low or high dose, single or two shots; 5 received placebo; per-sample allocation not given. Material that was analyzed had been drawn on day 63 after the first vaccine or placebo injection. Wuhan-strain spike was delivered by a replication-incompetent Ad26 vector. V was shortened by 2 bases and J by 0 bases, with 12 bases between the two germline ends. The CDR3 covers 16 residues. Germline CDR1 and CDR2: SGHDT and YYEEEE. The data were produced by immunoSEQ multiplex PCR, yet TCRdb's version contains in-frame clones alone and is incomplete. The table lists about 350,000 clones, around 89% of them singletons. The data belong to a study of Ad26.COV2.S vaccination and SARS-CoV-2 variants. Study as a whole: Donor was one of the participants in the Ad26.COV2.S arm of the COV1001 trial.

Study-level findings and limits: Substantial breadth in spike-specific CD8+ and CD4+ T cell responses was reportedly seen after vaccination. Vaccinated individuals (as opposed to placebo recipients) had higher spike-specific TCR breadth.

The sample consisted of peripheral blood, taken in a trial of Ad26.COV2.S vaccine versus placebo. V usage is TRBV5-6 and J usage is TRBJ1-3; the D gene is possibly TRBD1 (6 bases). This receptor was taken from a person aged 18-65 years who received the Ad26.COV2.S COVID-19 vaccine or a placebo. Written as DNA, the CDR3 is TGTGCCAGCAGCTTCGGGGGGCTCTACTCTGGAAACACCATATATTTT. Protein product: CASSFGGLYSGNTIYF.